This T cell receptor (beta chain) was profiled in a study of post-analysis software for immune sequencing data. Study background: Relapsing-remitting, secondary progressive and progressive-relapsing forms made up the multiple sclerosis disease courses. The study's findings and limits: Comparison of patients with controls showed five or six TRBV segments more frequent in patients, TRBV5-6, TRBV5-1 and TRBV20-1 among them. Same-batch samples co-clustered strongly by F measure.

Unique molecular identifiers had been added to the TCR beta cDNA libraries. One entry per CDR3 protein, called by TCRdb with MiXCR from the PCR reads. The repertoire has about 540,000 distinct CDR3 sequences, 34% of them found once; the top ten carry 4.5% to 7.5%. As concerns this clonotype: Antigen specificity is unknown.

Germline V CDR1 and CDR2: DFQATT, SNEGSKA (reference sequence). The CDR3 length is 13 residues. This receptor was taken from a girl aged 2-17 years with multiple sclerosis. Sequenced material: blood. The chain joins TRBV20-1 to TRBJ2-4; TRBD2 is a possible D gene (6 bases). TRBJ2-7 matches the DNA end more closely, so the J call is doubtful. CDR3 loop: CSARAGGAYEQYF. DNA for the CDR3: TGCAGTGCTAGAGCAGGAGGGGCTTACGAGCAGTACTTC.